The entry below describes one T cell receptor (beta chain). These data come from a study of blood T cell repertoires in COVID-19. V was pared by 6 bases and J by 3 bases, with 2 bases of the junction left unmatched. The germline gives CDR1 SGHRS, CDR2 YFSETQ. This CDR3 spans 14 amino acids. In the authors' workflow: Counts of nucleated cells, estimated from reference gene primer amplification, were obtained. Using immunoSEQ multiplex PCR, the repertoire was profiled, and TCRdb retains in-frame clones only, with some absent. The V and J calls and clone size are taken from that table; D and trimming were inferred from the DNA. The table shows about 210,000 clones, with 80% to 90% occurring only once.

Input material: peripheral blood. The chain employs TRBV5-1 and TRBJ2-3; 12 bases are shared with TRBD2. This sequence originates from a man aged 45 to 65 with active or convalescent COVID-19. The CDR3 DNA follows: TGCGCCAGCACTAGCGGGGGGGCGACAGATACGCAGTATTTT. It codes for CASTSGGATDTQYF.